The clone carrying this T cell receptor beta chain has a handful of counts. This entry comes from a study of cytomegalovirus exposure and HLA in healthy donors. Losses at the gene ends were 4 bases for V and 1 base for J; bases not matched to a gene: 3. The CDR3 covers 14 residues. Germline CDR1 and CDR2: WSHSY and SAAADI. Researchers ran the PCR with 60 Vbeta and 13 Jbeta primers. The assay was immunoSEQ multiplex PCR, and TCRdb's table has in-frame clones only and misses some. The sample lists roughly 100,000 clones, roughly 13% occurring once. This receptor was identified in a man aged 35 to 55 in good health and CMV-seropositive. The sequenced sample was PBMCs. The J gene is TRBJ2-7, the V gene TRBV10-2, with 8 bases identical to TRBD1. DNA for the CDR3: TGCGCCAGCAGTGTGGGACAGGTTTCCTACGAGCAGTACTTC. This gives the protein CASSVGQVSYEQYF.